Below are 29 T cell receptor beta chains sequenced from a single sample in a study of T-cell memory formation after mild COVID-19. TCRdb passed the 5' RACE reads through MiXCR, listing each CDR3 protein once. The table includes roughly 510,000 distinct CDR3 sequences, roughly 17% detected once. Sample: PBMCs or a T cell subset sorted from them (not recorded which). Every receptor here comes from an adult woman who had mild COVID-19 (a few samples of this study predate the infection). Cell type and time point are not known.

The rearrangement links TRBV20-1 to TRBJ2-1; D might be TRBD2 (6 bases). The CDR3 runs to 14 residues. Trimming shortened V by 7 bases and J by 3 bases, and 16 bases separated the two germline ends. Germline CDR1 DFQATT, CDR2 SNEGSKA (reference sequence). CDR3: CSGVFSGDYNEQFF. CDR3 nucleotides: TGCAGTGGGGTTTTTAGCGGAGACTACAATGAGCAGTTCTTC.

This clonotype came up many times. V is TRBV29-1 and J is TRBJ2-1, with a weak D call TRBD1 (6 bases). V was clipped by 6 bases and J by 9 bases, with 30 bases between them. The CDR3 is 17 residues long. Germline V CDR1 and CDR2: SQVTM, ANQGSEA. The CDR3 is CSVVPNWLVRGNREQFF. CDR3 sequence (DNA): TGCAGCGTCGTCCCCAATTGGCTGGTTAGGGGGAATCGTGAGCAGTTCTTC.

Many counts were recorded for this clonotype. The V call is TRBV5-1, the J call TRBJ2-1; 11 nucleotides line up with TRBD1. The CDR3 is 17 amino acids. The junction had 7 bases not matched to a gene; V was cut back by 0 bases and J by 5 bases. Germline V CDR1 and CDR2: SGHRS, YFSETQ. In nucleotides, the CDR3 is TGCGCCAGCAGCTTGGCGCAGGGACAGGGGGTCCACAATGAGCAGTTCTTC. As protein: CASSLAQGQGVHNEQFF.

At least ten counts were recorded for this clonotype. The V gene is TRBV7-9, the J gene TRBJ2-7, with D possibly being TRBD2 (6 bases). The CDR3 is 11 amino acids. Trimming pared 8 bases from V and 5 bases from J, leaving 10 bases between. Germline lookup yields CDR1 SEHNR and CDR2 FQNEAQ (reference sequence). This CDR3 is CASWGGDEQYF. The CDR3 nucleotides are TGTGCCAGCTGGGGAGGCGACGAGCAGTACTTC.

The chain is built from TRBV7-3 and TRBJ2-5; TRBD1 aligns across 7 bases. Germline V gene data show CDR1 as SGHTA and CDR2 as FQGTGA. The CDR3 has 13 residues. The J segment lost 7 bases and the V segment lost 2 bases, leaving 4 bases of the junction unmatched. As DNA, the CDR3 is TGTGCCAGCAGCTTAGGGACAGAAGGGACCCAGTACTTC. Its protein is CASSLGTEGTQYF.

The rearrangement joins TRBV4-3 to TRBJ1-6, with 10 bases aligning to TRBD1. This CDR3 has 16 residues. Unmatched junction bases numbered 6, after V lost 1 base and J lost 9 bases. CDR1 is LGHNA and CDR2 is YSLEER in the germline V gene. The CDR3 sequence: CASSQGTGQGRSPLHF. The CDR3 nucleotides are TGCGCCAGCAGCCAAGGCACGGGACAGGGGCGTTCACCCCTCCACTTT.

The J gene is TRBJ2-3, the V gene TRBV9; 8 nucleotides match TRBD2. The CDR3 extends over 16 amino acids. Germline V lookup: CDR1 SGDLS, CDR2 YYNGEE. Unmatched junction bases numbered 8, after V lost 3 bases and J lost 2 bases. CDR3 amino acids: CASSAYGGGPTDTQYF. CDR3 DNA: TGTGCCAGCAGCGCCTATGGCGGGGGGCCCACAGATACGCAGTATTTT.

The chain employs TRBV5-1 and TRBJ2-3; 7 bases are shared with TRBD1. Trimming at V came to 7 bases and at J to 2 bases, leaving 10 bases not matched to a gene. Germline assignment: CDR1 SGHRS and CDR2 YFSETQ. The CDR3 consists of 15 residues. CDR3 protein: CASAPEGAPTDTQYF. The CDR3 DNA sequence: TGCGCCAGCGCACCAGAGGGGGCCCCCACAGATACGCAGTATTTT.

This clonotype has a handful of counts. The V call is TRBV24-1, the J call TRBJ2-7, with unresolved D. V was cut by 1 base and J by 4 bases, with 1 base left in between. CDR3 length: 11 amino acids. The V gene's germline CDR1 is KGHDR and CDR2 SFDVKD. The chain's CDR3 is CATSDFYEQYF. In DNA, the CDR3 is TGTGCCACCAGTGATTTTTACGAGCAGTACTTC.

The V and J genes are TRBV15 and TRBJ2-1, with TRBD1 matching 8 bases. The CDR3 extends over 13 amino acids. The junction had 5 bases not matched to a gene; V was cut back by 0 bases and J by 13 bases. CDR1 LNHNV and CDR2 YYDKDF come from the germline V gene (reference sequence). The CDR3 DNA is TGTGCCACCAGCAGAGAGGAAGGGACAGGCCAGTTCTTC. Amino acid sequence: CATSREEGTGQFF.

The chain uses TRBV25-1 and TRBJ2-4; D unresolved. The CDR3 covers 16 residues. V dropped 2 bases and J dropped 6 bases, with 17 bases sitting between them. Germline V CDR1 and CDR2: MGHDK, SYGVNS. The CDR3 DNA reads as TGTGCCAGCAGTGAACCCACGGACGGCCCCGGAAACATTCAGTACTTC. Its protein product is CASSEPTDGPGNIQYF.

The sample holds a few counts of this clonotype. V usage is TRBV5-4 and J usage is TRBJ1-2, with TRBD1 matching over 8 bases. V trimming: 5 bases; J trimming: 4 bases; junction bases outside the gene matches: 10. The CDR3 is 15 residues long. Germline V gives CDR1 SGHNT, CDR2 YYREEE (reference sequence). The CDR3 reads CASRGETGVIYGYTF. In DNA form, the CDR3 reads TGTGCCAGCAGAGGGGAGACAGGGGTTATCTATGGCTACACCTTC.

This clonotype turned up a few times. The chain combines TRBV2 with TRBJ1-5; 8 bases line up with TRBD1. The V segment lost 4 bases and the J segment 0 bases; nucleotides outside the gene matches: 8. The CDR3 runs 17 residues. Germline loops: CDR1 SNHLY, CDR2 FYNNEI. CDR3 region: CASSGRTGQHSNQPQHF. In nucleotides, the CDR3 is TGTGCCAGCAGTGGTAGGACAGGGCAACATAGCAATCAGCCCCAGCATTTT.

The chain uses TRBV7-9 and TRBJ2-1; 15 nucleotides agree with TRBD2. Germline V CDR1 and CDR2: SEHNR, FQNEAQ (reference sequence). After removal of 5 bases from V and 6 bases from J, the junction contained 8 bases not matched to a gene. The CDR3 is 17 amino acids. The CDR3 here is CASSRRTSGRAGNEQFF. The CDR3, as DNA: TGTGCCAGCAGCCGAAGGACTAGCGGGAGGGCCGGCAATGAGCAGTTCTTC.

This clonotype appeared many times. The chain couples TRBV7-9 to TRBJ2-7, with a tentative D call TRBD2 (6 bases). The CDR3 is made up of 16 amino acids. The V end lost 6 bases, the J end lost 0 bases, and 18 bases lay between the germline ends. Germline values: CDR1 SEHNR, CDR2 FQNEAQ (reference sequence). CDR3 sequence: CASSQRVAGSSYEQYF. The CDR3 coding sequence is TGTGCCAGCAGTCAGCGGGTCGCGGGGAGCTCCTACGAGCAGTACTTC.

The table lists this clonotype with a few counts. This chain joins TRBV4-2 and TRBJ2-1; D tentatively fits TRBD1 or TRBD2 (6 bases each). Germline V gene data show CDR1 as LGHNA and CDR2 as YNFKEQ. The ends were cut back, 3 bases at V and 8 bases at J, with 17 bases in the middle. The CDR3 runs to 15 residues. DNA of the CDR3: TGTGCCAGCAGCCAGCTAGGGGGGTTGAGCGATGAGCAGTTCTTC. The encoded protein is CASSQLGGLSDEQFF.

This sequence joins TRBV18 and TRBJ2-1, with 10 bases aligning to TRBD1. Germline assignment: CDR1 KGHSH and CDR2 LQKENI. The V gene end was trimmed by 4 bases and the J gene end by 2 bases; junction bases not matched to a gene: 8. The CDR3 length is 17 residues. CDR3 coding DNA: TGTGCCAGCTCACACCGGACAGGGGGGATCCCCTACAATGAGCAGTTCTTC. This codes for CASSHRTGGIPYNEQFF.

This chain links TRBV7-2 with TRBJ2-4, with D perhaps TRBD1 (6 bases). Germline V gene data show CDR1 as SGHTA and CDR2 as FQGNSA. The CDR3 sequence is 18 residues long. Trimming took off 2 bases at V and 2 bases at J, with 19 bases between the two ends. The CDR3 coding sequence is TGTGCCAGCAGCTTAAACCCGACCCCGGGACAACCCAAAAACATTCAGTACTTC. Protein product: CASSLNPTPGQPKNIQYF.

The J gene is TRBJ2-1, the V gene TRBV20-1; 11 bases agree with TRBD2. Germline assignment: CDR1 DFQATT and CDR2 SNEGSKA (reference sequence). V was clipped by 5 bases and J by 4 bases; unmatched bases: 7. This CDR3 comprises 15 residues. The CDR3 protein is CSAYSLAGGYNEQFF. As DNA, the CDR3 is TGCAGTGCTTATTCCTTAGCGGGAGGGTACAATGAGCAGTTCTTC.

In its sample, this clonotype was seen a few times. The chain employs TRBV7-2 and TRBJ2-3, with 13 bases lining up with TRBD2. With 2 bases clipped from V and 4 bases from J, the junction kept 15 bases outside the gene matches. Germline CDR1 SGHTA, CDR2 FQGNSA. The CDR3 has 20 residues. CDR3 residues: CASSLISPSLAGGSADTQYF. CDR3 bases: TGTGCCAGCAGCTTAATATCCCCTTCACTAGCGGGGGGGTCCGCAGATACGCAGTATTTT. Based on the CDR3 plus reference TRBV7-2 and TRBJ2-3, the full variable domain is GAGVSQSPSNKVTEKGKDVELRCDPISGHTALYWYRQSLGQGLEFLIYFQGNSAPDKSGLPSDRFSAERTGGSVSTLTIQRTQQEDSAVYLCASSLISPSLAGGSADTQYFGPGTRLTVL.

This clonotype was seen only a few times. The chain has TRBV30 and TRBJ2-1; 9 bases agree with TRBD2. CDR3 size: 18 residues. Losses at the gene ends were 1 base for V and 0 bases for J; bases not matched to a gene: 10. CDR1 is GTSNPN, CDR2 SVGIG, per germline (reference sequence). The CDR3 nucleotides read TGTGCCTGGAGTGGAAGAGGGCTAGCGGGACCCTCCTACAATGAGCAGTTCTTC. Translated, it gives CAWSGRGLAGPSYNEQFF.

The genes are TRBV7-9 and TRBJ2-5; TRBD1 aligns across 7 bases. CDR3 length equals 14 residues. Per the germline V gene, CDR1 is SEHNR and CDR2 is FQNEAQ (reference sequence). Trimming at V came to 6 bases and at J to 2 bases, leaving 6 bases not matched to a gene. The chain's CDR3 is CASREGTVQETQYF. Written as DNA, the CDR3 is TGTGCCAGCAGGGAAGGGACAGTACAAGAGACCCAGTACTTC.

This chain links TRBV14 with TRBJ2-7; D is ambiguous. The length of the CDR3 is 12 residues. CDR1 is SGHDN, CDR2 FVKESK, per germline. V lost 2 bases to trimming and J lost 9 bases, with 11 bases between them. The CDR3, as DNA: TGTGCCAGCAGCCAAAATCAAGTTGGGCAGTACTTC. Its translation: CASSQNQVGQYF.

This clonotype has a count of ten or more. The chain links TRBV7-2 to TRBJ2-5; D is ambiguous. There are 13 residues in the CDR3. The V end was cut by 1 base, the J end by 4 bases, with 7 bases between. CDR1 and CDR2 (germline): SGHTA, FQGNSA. CDR3 amino acids: CASSLGFGETQYF. The CDR3 DNA is TGTGCCAGCAGCTTAGGGTTCGGAGAGACCCAGTACTTC.

The CDR3 coding sequence is TGTGCCAGCAGCTTAAAGAGTGAGCAGTTCTTC. It codes for CASSLKSEQFF. This rearrangement joins TRBV11-2 to TRBJ2-1; D not resolved. CDR3 length equals 11 residues. Trimming stripped 2 bases from V and 9 bases from J, with 5 bases between. From germline, CDR1 is SGHAT and CDR2 FQNNGV.

The chain joins TRBV7-9 to TRBJ2-2; D remains ambiguous. Germline V gene data show CDR1 as SEHNR and CDR2 as FQNEAQ (reference sequence). The CDR3 has 11 residues. The V end was cut by 7 bases, the J end by 5 bases, with 5 bases between. The CDR3, as DNA: TGTGCCAGCATCACGACCGGGGAGCTGTTTTTT. Its protein product is CASITTGELFF.

This clonotype has only a few counts. V and J are TRBV5-5 and TRBJ2-7; 12 bases fit TRBD1. CDR1 is SGHKS, CDR2 YYEKEE, per germline (reference sequence). The V and J ends lost 6 bases and 3 bases, in that order; junction bases with no gene match: 13. The CDR3 is 17 residues long. Here the CDR3 reads CASTPGGDRGPFYEQYF. Here the CDR3 DNA reads TGTGCCAGCACCCCAGGAGGGGACAGGGGGCCTTTCTACGAGCAGTACTTC.

This clonotype occurred a few times. The V and J genes are TRBV5-1 and TRBJ2-7; no reliable D call. Germline lookup yields CDR1 SGHRS and CDR2 YFSETQ. Trimming removed 0 bases from V and 6 bases from J, with 13 bases in between. There are 14 residues in the CDR3. CDR3 sequence reads: CASSLGQEKGEQYF. CDR3 nucleotide sequence: TGCGCCAGCAGCTTGGGTCAAGAGAAGGGCGAGCAGTACTTC.

This clonotype appeared a few times. The rearrangement links TRBV5-6 to TRBJ2-7; D is undetermined. This CDR3 region has 15 residues. Trimming took 0 bases from V and 0 from J, leaving 10 bases between them. The germline gives CDR1 SGHDT, CDR2 YYEEEE. The CDR3 coding sequence is TGTGCCAGCAGCTTGGAGGGCAGGAGCTCCTACGAGCAGTACTTC. Amino acid sequence: CASSLEGRSSYEQYF.